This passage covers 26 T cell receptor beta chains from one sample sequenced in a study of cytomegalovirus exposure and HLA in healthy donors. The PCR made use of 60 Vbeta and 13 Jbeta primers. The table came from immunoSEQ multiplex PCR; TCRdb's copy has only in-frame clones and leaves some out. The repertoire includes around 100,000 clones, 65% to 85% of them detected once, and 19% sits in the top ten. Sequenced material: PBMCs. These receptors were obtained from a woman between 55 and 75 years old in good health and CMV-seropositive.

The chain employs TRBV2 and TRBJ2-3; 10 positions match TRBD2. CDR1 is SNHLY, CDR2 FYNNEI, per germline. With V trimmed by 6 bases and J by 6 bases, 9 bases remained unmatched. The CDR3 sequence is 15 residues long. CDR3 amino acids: CASRTRAGGPDTQYF. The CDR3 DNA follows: TGTGCCAGCAGGACCCGAGCGGGAGGGCCTGATACGCAGTATTTT.

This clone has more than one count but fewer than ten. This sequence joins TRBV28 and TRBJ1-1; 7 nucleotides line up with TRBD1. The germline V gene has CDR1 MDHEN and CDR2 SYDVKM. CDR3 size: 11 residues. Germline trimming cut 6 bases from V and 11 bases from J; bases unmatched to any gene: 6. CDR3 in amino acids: CASSRQGGAFF. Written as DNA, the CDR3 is TGTGCCAGCAGCCGACAGGGCGGCGCTTTCTTT.

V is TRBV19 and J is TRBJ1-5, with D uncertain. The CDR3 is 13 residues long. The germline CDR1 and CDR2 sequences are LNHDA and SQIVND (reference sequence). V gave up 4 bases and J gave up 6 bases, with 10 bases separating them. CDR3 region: CASSTTRGQPQHF. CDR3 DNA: TGTGCCAGTAGTACTACCCGAGGTCAGCCCCAGCATTTT.

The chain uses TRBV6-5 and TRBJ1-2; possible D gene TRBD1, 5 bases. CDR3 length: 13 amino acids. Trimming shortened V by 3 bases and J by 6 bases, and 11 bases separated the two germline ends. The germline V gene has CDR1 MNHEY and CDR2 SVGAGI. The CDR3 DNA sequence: TGTGCCAGCAGTTATAGCGGGACGAATGGCTACACCTTC. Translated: CASSYSGTNGYTF.

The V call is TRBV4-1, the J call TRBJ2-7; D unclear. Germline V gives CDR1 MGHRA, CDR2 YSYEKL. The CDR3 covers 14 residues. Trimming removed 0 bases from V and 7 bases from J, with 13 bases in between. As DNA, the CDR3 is TGCGCCAGCAGCCAAGATGGTATTCCGCGGGAGCAGTACTTC. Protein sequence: CASSQDGIPREQYF.

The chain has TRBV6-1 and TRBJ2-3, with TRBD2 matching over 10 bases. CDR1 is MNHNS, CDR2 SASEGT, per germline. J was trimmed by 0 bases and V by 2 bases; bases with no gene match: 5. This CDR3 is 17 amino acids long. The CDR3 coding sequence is TGTGCCAGCAGTGAATACCCGACTAGCGGGAGCACAGATACGCAGTATTTT. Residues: CASSEYPTSGSTDTQYF.

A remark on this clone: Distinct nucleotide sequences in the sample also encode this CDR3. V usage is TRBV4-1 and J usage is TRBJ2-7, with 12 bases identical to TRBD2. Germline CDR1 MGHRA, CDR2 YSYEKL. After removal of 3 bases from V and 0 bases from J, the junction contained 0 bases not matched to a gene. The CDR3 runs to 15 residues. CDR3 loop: CASSQTSGSSYEQYF. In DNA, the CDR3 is TGCGCCAGCAGCCAGACTAGCGGGAGCTCCTACGAGCAGTACTTC.

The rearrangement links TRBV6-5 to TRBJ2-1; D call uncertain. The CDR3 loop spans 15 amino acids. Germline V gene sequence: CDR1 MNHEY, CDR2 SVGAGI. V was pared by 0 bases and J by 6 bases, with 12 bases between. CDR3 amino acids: CASSYSSPSGNEQFF. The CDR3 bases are TGTGCCAGCAGTTACTCGTCCCCCTCAGGCAATGAGCAGTTCTTC.

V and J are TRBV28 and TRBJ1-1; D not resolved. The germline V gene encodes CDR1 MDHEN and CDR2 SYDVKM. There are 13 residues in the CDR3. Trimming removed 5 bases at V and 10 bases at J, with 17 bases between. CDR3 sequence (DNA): TGTGCCAGCAGTCAACCCTCCACGGGGATAGCTTTCTTT. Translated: CASSQPSTGIAFF.

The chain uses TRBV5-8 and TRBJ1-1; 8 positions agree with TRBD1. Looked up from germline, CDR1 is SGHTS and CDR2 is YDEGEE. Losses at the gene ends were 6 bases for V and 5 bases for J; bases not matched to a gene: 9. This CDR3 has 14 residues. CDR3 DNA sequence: TGTGCCAGCATCGGGAGACAGGGGTTTACTGAAGCTTTCTTT. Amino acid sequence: CASIGRQGFTEAFF.

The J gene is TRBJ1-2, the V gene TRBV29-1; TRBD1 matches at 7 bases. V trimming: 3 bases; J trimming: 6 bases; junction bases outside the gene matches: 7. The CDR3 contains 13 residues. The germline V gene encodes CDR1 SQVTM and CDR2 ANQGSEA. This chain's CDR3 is CSVDPGQSDGYTF. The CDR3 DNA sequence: TGCAGCGTTGATCCGGGACAGAGTGATGGCTACACCTTC.

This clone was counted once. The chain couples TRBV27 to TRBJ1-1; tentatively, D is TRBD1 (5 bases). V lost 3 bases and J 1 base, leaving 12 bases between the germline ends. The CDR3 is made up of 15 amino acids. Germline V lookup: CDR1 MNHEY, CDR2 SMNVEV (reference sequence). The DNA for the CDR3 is TGTGCCAGCAGTTTGTCGGGTAGGGGGAACACTGAAGCTTTCTTT. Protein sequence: CASSLSGRGNTEAFF.

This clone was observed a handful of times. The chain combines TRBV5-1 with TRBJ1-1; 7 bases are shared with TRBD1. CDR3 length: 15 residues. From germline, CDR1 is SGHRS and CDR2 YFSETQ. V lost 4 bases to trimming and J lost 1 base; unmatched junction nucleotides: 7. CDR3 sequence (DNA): TGCGCCAGCAGCCCCTCCGGGACAGCGAACACTGAAGCTTTCTTT. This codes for CASSPSGTANTEAFF.

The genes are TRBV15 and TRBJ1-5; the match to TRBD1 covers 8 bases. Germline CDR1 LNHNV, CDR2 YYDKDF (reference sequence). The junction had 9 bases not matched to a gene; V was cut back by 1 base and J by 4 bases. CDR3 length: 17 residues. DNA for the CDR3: TGTGCCACCAGCAGAGGTCCCCGGGACAGGATGAATCAGCCCCAGCATTTT. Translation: CATSRGPRDRMNQPQHF.

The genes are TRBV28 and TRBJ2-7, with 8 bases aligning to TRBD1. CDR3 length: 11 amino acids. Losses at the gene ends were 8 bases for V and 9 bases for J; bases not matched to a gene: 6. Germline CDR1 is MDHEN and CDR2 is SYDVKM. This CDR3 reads CASGTGLGQYF. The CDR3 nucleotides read TGTGCCAGCGGGACAGGATTGGGGCAGTACTTC.

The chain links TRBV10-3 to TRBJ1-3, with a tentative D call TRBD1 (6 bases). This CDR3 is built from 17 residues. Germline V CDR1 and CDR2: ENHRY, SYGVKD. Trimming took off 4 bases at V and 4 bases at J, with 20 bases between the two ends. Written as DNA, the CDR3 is TGTGCCATCAGTGCCCTCCCACCAGGGGAATCGGGAAACACCATATATTTT. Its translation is CAISALPPGESGNTIYF.

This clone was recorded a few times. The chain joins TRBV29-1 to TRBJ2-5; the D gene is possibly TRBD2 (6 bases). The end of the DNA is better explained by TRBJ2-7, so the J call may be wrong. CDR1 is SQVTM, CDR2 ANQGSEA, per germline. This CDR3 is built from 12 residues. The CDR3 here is CSVVSGPYEQYF. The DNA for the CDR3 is TGCAGCGTTGTTAGCGGACCCTACGAGCAGTACTTC.

CDR3 in amino acids: CASSPYRAQPQHF. CDR3 in DNA: TGTGCCAGCTCTCCCTACAGGGCCCAGCCCCAGCATTTT. The chain carries TRBV28 and TRBJ1-5, with D possibly matching TRBD1 (6 bases). Germline assignment: CDR1 MDHEN and CDR2 SYDVKM. This CDR3 has 13 amino acids. V lost 8 bases to trimming and J lost 7 bases, with 15 bases between them.

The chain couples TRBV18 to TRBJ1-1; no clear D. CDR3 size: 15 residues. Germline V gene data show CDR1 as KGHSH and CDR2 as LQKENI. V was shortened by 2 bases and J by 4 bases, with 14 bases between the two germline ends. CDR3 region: CASSPGGEWSTEAFF. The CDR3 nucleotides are TGTGCCAGCTCACCAGGTGGGGAGTGGAGCACTGAAGCTTTCTTT.

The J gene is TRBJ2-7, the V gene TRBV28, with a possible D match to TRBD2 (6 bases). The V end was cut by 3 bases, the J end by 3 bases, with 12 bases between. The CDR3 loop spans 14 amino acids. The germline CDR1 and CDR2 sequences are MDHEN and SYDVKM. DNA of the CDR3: TGTGCCAGCAGTTTGGTTGCGGGGAACTACGAGCAGTACTTC. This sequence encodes CASSLVAGNYEQYF.

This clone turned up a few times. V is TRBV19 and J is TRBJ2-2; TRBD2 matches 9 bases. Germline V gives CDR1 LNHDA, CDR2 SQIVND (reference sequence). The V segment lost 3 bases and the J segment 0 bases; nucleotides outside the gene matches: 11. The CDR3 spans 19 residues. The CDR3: CASSIPLLAGAANTGELFF. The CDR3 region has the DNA TGTGCCAGTAGTATCCCTCTATTAGCGGGAGCCGCGAACACCGGGGAGCTGTTTTTT.

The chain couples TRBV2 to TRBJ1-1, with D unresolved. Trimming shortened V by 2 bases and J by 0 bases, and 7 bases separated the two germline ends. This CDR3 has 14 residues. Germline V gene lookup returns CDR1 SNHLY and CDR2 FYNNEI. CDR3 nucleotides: TGTGCCAGCAGTGAAAGACGGGTGAACACTGAAGCTTTCTTT. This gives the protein CASSERRVNTEAFF.

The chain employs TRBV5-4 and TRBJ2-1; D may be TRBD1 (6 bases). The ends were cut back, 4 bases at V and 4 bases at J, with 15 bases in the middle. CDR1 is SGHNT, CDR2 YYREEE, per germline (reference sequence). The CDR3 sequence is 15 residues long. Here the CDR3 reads CASSTGTPAYNEQFF. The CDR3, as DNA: TGTGCCAGCAGCACCGGGACACCCGCATACAATGAGCAGTTCTTC. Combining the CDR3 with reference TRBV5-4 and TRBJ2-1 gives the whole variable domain ETGVTQSPTHLIKTRGQQVTLRCSSQSGHNTVSWYQQALGQGPQFIFQYYREEENGRGNFPPRFSGLQFPNYSSELNVNALELDDSALYLCASSTGTPAYNEQFFGPGTRLTVL.

CDR3 region: CASSPPSESTQYF. CDR3 in DNA: TGTGCCAGCTCACCACCATCCGAGTCTACGCAGTATTTT. The V gene is TRBV18, the J gene TRBJ2-3, with D unclear. This CDR3 contains 13 residues. Germline CDR1 and CDR2: KGHSH and LQKENI. Trimming shortened V by 0 bases and J by 8 bases, and 9 bases separated the two germline ends.

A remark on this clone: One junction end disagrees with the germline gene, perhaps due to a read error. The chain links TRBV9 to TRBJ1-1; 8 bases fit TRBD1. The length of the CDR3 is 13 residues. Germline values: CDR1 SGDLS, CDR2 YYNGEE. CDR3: CASSVGTGTGAFF. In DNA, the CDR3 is TGTGCCAGCAGCGTCGGGACAGGTACTGGAGCTTTCTTT.

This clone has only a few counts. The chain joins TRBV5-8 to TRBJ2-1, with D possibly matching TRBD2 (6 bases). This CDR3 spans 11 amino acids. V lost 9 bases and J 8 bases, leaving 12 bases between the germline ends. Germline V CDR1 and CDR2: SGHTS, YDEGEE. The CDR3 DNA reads TGTGCCACCCTTTCGGGGGATGAGCAGTTCTTC. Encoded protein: CATLSGDEQFF.